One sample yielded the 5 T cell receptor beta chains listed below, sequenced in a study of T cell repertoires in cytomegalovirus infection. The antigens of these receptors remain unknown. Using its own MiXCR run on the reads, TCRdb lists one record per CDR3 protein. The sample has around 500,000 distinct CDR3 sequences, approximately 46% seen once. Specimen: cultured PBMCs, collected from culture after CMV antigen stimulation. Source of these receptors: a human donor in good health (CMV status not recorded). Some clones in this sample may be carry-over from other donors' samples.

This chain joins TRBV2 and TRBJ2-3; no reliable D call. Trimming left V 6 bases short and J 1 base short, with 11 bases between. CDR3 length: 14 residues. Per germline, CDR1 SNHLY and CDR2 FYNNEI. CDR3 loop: CASRRAGRTDTQYF. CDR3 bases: TGTGCCAGCAGAAGGGCCGGTCGCACAGATACGCAGTATTTT.

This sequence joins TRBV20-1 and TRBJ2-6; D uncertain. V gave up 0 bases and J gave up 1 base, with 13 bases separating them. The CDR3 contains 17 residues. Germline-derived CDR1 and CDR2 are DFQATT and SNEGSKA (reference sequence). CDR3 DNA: TGCAGTGCTAGAGACCCCTGGGTGAGGTCTGGGGCCAACGTCCTGACTTTC. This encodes CSARDPWVRSGANVLTF.

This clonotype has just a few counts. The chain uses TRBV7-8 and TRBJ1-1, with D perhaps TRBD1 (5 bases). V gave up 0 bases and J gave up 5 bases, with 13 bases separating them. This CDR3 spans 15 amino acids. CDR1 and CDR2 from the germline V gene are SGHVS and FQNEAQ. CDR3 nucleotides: TGTGCCAGCAGCTTAGCGGGGAGGGGTAGGACTGAAGCTTTCTTT. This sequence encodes CASSLAGRGRTEAFF.

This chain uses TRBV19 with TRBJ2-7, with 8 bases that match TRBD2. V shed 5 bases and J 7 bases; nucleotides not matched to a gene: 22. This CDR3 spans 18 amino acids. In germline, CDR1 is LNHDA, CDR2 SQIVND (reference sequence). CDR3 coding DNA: TGTGCCAGTAGTCCTCGGGGGAGCGGGAGTAGGGCCTACAATGAGCAGTACTTC. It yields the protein CASSPRGSGSRAYNEQYF. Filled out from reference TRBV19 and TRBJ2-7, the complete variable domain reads DGGITQSPKYLFRKEGQNVTLSCEQNLNHDAMYWYRQDPGQGLRLIYYSQIVNDFQKGDIAEGYSVSREKKESFPLTVTSAQKNPTAFYLCASSPRGSGSRAYNEQYFGPGTRLTVT.

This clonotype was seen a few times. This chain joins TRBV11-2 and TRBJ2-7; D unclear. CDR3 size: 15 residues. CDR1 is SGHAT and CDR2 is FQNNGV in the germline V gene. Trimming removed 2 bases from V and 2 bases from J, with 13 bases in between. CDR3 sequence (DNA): TGTGCCAGCAGCTTAAGGCAGGCGAGCACCTACGAGCAGTACTTC. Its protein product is CASSLRQASTYEQYF.